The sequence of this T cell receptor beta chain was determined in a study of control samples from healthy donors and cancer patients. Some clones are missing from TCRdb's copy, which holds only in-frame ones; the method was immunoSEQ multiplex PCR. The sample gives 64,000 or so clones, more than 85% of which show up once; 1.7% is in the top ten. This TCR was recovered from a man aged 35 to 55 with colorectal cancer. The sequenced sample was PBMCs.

This chain's CDR3 is CASSTRGDSSSYEQYF. The CDR3 nucleotides read TGTGCCAGTAGTACAAGGGGGGACTCCAGCTCCTACGAGCAGTACTTC. This chain links TRBV19 with TRBJ2-7; D is tentatively TRBD1 or TRBD2 (6 bases each). The length of the CDR3 is 16 residues. Germline V CDR1 and CDR2: LNHDA, SQIVND (reference sequence). The V and J ends lost 4 bases and 0 bases respectively, with 16 bases between them.